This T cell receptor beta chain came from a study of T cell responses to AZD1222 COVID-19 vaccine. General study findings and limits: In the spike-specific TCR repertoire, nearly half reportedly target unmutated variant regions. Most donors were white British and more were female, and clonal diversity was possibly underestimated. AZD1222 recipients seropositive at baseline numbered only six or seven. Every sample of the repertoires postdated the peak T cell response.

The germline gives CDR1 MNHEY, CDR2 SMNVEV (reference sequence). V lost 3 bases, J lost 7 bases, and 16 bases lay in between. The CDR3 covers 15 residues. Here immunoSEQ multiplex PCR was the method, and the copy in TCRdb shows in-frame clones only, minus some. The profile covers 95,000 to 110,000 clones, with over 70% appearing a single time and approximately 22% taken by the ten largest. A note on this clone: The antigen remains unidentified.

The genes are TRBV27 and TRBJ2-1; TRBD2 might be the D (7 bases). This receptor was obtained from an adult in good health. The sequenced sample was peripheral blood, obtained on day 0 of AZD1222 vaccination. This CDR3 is CASSFPTGGANEQFF. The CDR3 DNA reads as TGTGCCAGCAGTTTCCCTACGGGGGGCGCGAATGAGCAGTTCTTC.